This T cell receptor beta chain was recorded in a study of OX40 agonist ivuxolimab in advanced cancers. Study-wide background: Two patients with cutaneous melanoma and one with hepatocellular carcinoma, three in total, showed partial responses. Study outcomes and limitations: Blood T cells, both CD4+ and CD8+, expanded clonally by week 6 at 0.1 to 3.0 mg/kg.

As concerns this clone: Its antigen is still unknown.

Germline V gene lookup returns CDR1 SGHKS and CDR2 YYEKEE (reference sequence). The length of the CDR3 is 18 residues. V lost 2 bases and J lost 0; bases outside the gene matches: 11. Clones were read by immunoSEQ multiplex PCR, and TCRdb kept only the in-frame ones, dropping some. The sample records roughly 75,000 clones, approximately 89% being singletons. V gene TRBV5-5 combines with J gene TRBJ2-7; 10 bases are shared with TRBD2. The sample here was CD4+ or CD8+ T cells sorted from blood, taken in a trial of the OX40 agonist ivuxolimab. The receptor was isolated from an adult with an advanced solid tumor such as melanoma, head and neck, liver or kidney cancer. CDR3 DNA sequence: TGTGCCAGCAGCTTCCGGTTAGTAGCGGGGGGATCCTCCTACGAGCAGTACTTC. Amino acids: CASSFRLVAGGSSYEQYF.